This T cell receptor (beta chain) emerged from a study of tumor and adjacent non-tumor tissue in lung cancer (dated by TCRdb to the late 2010s). As for the study more broadly: The cohort included eleven to twelve adenocarcinoma, a couple of squamous cell carcinoma and 1 small cell lung cancer patients. The 15 or so patients were aged about 31 to 76 years, included 10 men and 5 women, and had TNM stage I to III disease. In total, sequencing yielded 125,075,908 productive TCRbeta reads, which works out to an average of approximately 4.1 million reads per sample. The study compared bulk TCRbeta repertoires between lung tumor tissue and matched distant non-tumor lung tissue from fewer than 18 lung cancer patients. TCRbeta CDR3 sequencing was performed on 25 to 30 paired specimens, with one tumor sample and one normal lung sample collected per patient.

RNA was isolated from bulk, unsorted tissue, and RNA quality was assessed with a NanoDrop ND-1000 and an Agilent 2100. The donors were newly diagnosed lung cancer patients admitted for thoracic surgery in China from August to November 2014 who had not received prior chemotherapy. Patients who had received previous radiotherapy or chemotherapy, or who had another concurrent cancer, were excluded from the study. Surgical tissue pieces of roughly 1-2 cm3 were preserved in RNAlater solution and were kept at -80 degrees C until use. Overall study results and their limits: Neither the sequencing platform nor unique molecular identifiers are named or mentioned anywhere in the methods. In normal lung, the top 100 clones accounted for a significantly larger cumulative share of the repertoire than in tumor tissue. Significantly higher TCR diversity (inverse Simpson) was observed in tumor tissue than in normal lung tissue (approximately 440 vs 150, P = 0.0075, Mann-Whitney U test). The cohort had only around 14 patients, and the authors noted that larger samples and more detailed clinical data are needed. Because peripheral blood was not sequenced, blood TCRbeta repertoires in the lung cancer patients of the study were not examined. Younger patients had significantly higher TCR diversity, and higher tumor TCR diversity was associated with shorter overall and disease-free survival.

A word on this clonotype: The antigen this receptor binds is unknown. A read error may explain this, as a much larger clone is one base away.

The library came from multiplex PCR. Instrument on record: Illumina HiSeq 2500. TCRbeta libraries were constructed through three rounds of nested PCR with primers (Table S4) according to protocols modified from ARM-PCR. Before sequencing, PCR products of 200-500 bp were excised from the gel and purified with the QIAquick gel extraction kit. The published analysis was carried out like this. Trimmomatic was used to clean the reads, FLASH was used to merge the reads into complete CDR3 sequences, and MiTCR was used to assign the reads to V(D)J germline segments. VDJtools was used to compute clonal diversity as the inverse Simpson's index. Productive reads were defined as in-frame sequences without a premature stop codon. TCRdb reworked the public reads: Q25 trimming with fastp, MiXCR clone assembly, productive beta chains retained. Each entry merges the rows of one CDR3 protein and shows their most common DNA and genes. TCRdb, not the authors, supplied the V and J calls. The sample table records roughly 140,000 distinct CDR3 sequences; approximately 66% of these occur just once. About 20% of the sample is held by the ten biggest clonotypes.

The CDR3 has 12 amino acids, counting the end cysteine and phenylalanine. The only DNA kept is the CDR3, 36 bases in frame from the first base. From the germline V gene, CDR1 is MDHEN and CDR2 is SYDVKM. The chain joins TRBV28 to TRBJ1-5; the D gene lacks a confident call. The sequenced sample consisted of lung tumor tissue. The receptor's source is a man in his 60s with small cell lung cancer. The CDR3 protein sequence reads: CVSSHGGQPQHF. The sequence in DNA is TGTGTCAGCAGTCACGGTGGTCAGCCCCAGCATTTT. The reference TRBV28 and TRBJ1-5 proteins fill in what lies around the CDR3, so the full variable domain reads DVKVTQSSRYLVKRTGEKVFLECVQDMDHENMFWYRQDPGLGLRLIYFSYDVKMKEKGDIPEGYSVSREKKERFSLILESASTNQTSMYLCVSSHGGQPQHFGDGTRLSIL.